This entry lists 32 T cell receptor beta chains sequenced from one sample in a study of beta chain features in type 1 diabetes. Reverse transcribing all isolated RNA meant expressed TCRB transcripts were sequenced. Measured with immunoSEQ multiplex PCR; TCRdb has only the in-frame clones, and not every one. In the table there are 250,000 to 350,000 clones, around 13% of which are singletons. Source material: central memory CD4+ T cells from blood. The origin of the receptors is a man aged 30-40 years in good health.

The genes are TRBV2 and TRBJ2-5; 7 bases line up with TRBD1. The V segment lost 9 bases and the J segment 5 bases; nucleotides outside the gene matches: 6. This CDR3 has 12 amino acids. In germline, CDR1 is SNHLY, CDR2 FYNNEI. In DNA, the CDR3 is TGTGCCAGTAAACAGGGGCAGGAGACCCAGTACTTC. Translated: CASKQGQETQYF.

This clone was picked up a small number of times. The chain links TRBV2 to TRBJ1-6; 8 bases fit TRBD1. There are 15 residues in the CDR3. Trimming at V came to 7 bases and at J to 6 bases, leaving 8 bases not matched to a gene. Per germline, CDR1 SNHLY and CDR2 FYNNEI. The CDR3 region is CASTASGQGNSPLHF. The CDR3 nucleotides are TGTGCCAGCACCGCGTCCGGACAGGGTAATTCACCCCTCCACTTT.

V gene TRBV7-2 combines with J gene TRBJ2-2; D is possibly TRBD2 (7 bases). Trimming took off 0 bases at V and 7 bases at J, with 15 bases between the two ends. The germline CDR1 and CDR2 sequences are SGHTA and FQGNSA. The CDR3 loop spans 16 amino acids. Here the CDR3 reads CASSLASGGAYGELFF. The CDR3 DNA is TGTGCCAGCAGCTTAGCGTCGGGGGGCGCGTACGGGGAGCTGTTTTTT.

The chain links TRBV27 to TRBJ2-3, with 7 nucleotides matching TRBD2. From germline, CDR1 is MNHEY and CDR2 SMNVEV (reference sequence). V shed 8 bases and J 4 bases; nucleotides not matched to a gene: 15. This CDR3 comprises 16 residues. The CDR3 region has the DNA TGTGCCAGCCGCCTCGCTGGGGGGGTTGTGTCAGATACGCAGTATTTT. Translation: CASRLAGGVVSDTQYF.

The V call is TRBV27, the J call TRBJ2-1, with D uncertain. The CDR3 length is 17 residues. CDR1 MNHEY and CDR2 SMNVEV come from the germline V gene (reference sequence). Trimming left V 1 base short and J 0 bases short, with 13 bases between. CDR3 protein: CASSLLGNPSSYNEQFF. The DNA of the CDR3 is TGTGCCAGCAGTTTATTAGGGAACCCCAGCTCCTACAATGAGCAGTTCTTC.

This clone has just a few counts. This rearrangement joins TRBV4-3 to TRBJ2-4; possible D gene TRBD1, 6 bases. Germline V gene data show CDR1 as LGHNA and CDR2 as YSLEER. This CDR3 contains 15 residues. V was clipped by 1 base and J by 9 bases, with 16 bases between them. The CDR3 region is CASSQGTAAYPIQYF. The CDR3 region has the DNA TGCGCCAGCAGCCAAGGGACAGCGGCTTACCCCATTCAGTACTTC.

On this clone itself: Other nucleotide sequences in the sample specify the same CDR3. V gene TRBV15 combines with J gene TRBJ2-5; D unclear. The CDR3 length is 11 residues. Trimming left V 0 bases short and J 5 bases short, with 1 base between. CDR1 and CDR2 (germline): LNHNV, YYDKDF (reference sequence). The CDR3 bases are TGTGCCACCAGCAGAGAGGAGACCCAGTACTTC. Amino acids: CATSREETQYF. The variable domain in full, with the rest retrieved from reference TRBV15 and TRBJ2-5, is DAMVIQNPRYQVTQFGKPVTLSCSQTLNHNVMYWYQQKSSQAPKLLFHYYDKDFNNEADTPDNFQSRRPNTSFCFLDIRSPGLGDTAMYLCATSREETQYFGPGTRLLVL.

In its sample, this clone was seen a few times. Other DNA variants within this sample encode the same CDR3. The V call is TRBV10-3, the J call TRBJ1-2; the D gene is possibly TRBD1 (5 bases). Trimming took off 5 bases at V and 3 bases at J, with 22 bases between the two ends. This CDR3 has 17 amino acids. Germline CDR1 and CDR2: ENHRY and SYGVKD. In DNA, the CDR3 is TGTGCCATCAGTAGCCCCCAGGGTATGCGGGGTGACTATGGCTACACCTTC. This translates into CAISSPQGMRGDYGYTF.

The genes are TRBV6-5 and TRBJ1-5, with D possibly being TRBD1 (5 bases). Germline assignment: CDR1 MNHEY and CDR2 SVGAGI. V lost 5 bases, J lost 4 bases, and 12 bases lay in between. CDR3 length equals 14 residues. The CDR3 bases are TGTGCCAGCAGTGCGCGGGACGGTAATCAGCCCCAGCATTTT. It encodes CASSARDGNQPQHF.

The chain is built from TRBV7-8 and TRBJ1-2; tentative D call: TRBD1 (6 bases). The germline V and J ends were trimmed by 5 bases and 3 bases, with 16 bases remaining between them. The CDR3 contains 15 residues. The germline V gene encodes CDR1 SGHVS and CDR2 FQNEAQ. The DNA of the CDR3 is TGTGCCAGCAGCCCCATCGGGGGGCTCGACTATGGCTACACCTTC. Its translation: CASSPIGGLDYGYTF.

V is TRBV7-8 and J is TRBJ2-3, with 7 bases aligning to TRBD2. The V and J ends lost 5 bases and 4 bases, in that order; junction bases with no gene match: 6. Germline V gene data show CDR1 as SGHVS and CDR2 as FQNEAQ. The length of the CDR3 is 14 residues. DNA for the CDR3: TGTGCCAGCAGCCTCATGGGGAGGGCAGATACGCAGTATTTT. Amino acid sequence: CASSLMGRADTQYF.

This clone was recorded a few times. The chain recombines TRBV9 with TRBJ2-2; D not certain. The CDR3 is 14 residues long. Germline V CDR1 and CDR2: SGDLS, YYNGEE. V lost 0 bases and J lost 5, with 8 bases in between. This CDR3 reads CASSVDLETGELFF. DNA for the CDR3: TGTGCCAGCAGCGTAGACCTCGAAACCGGGGAGCTGTTTTTT.

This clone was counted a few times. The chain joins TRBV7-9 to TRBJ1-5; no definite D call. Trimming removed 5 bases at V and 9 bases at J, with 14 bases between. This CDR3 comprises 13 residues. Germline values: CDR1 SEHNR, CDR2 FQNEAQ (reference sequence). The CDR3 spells CASSPGRMRPQHF. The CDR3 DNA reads TGTGCCAGCAGCCCCGGACGTATGCGGCCCCAGCATTTT.

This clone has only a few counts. The DNA of the CDR3 is TGTGCCAGCAGGGGACACCCGAACACTGAAGCTTTCTTT. Its protein product is CASRGHPNTEAFF. V is TRBV7-3 and J is TRBJ1-1; D may be TRBD1 (6 bases). V lost 6 bases, J lost 1 base, and 9 bases lay in between. Germline V lookup: CDR1 SGHTA, CDR2 FQGTGA. The CDR3 is 13 amino acids.

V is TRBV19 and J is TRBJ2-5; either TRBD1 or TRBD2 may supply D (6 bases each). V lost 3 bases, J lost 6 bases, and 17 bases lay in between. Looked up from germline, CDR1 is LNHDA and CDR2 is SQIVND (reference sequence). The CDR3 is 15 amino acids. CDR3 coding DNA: TGTGCCAGTAGTATCGGTATAGGGGGAGGACAGACCCAGTACTTC. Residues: CASSIGIGGGQTQYF.

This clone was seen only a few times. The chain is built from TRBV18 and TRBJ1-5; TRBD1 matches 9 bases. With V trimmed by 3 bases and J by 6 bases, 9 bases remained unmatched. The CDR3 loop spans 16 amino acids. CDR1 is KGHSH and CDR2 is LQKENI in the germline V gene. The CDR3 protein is CASSPGTGRISQPQHF. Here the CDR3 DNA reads TGTGCCAGCTCACCCGGGACAGGGCGAATTAGTCAGCCCCAGCATTTT.

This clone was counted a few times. CDR3 DNA: TGTGCCAGCAGCTTAGACCTACTAGCGGTGAAAAACATTCAGTACTTC. Its protein product is CASSLDLLAVKNIQYF. The rearrangement joins TRBV7-9 to TRBJ2-4; 8 bases are shared with TRBD2. The CDR3 has 16 amino acids. The germline V gene has CDR1 SEHNR and CDR2 FQNEAQ (reference sequence). Trimming removed 1 base from V and 4 bases from J; junction bases left unmatched: 6.

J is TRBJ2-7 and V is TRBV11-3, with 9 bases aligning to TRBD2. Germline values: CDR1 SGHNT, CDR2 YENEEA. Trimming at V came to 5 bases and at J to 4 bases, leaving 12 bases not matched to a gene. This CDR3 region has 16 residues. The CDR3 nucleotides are TGTGCCAGCAGCCGCGGGGTGGCTAGCGGGGTTTACGAGCAGTACTTC. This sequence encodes CASSRGVASGVYEQYF.

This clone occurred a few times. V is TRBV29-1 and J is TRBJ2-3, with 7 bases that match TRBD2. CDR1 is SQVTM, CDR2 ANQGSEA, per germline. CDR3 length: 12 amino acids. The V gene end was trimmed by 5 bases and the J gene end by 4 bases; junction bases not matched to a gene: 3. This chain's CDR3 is CSVRLAADTQYF. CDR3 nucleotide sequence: TGCAGCGTTCGACTAGCAGCAGATACGCAGTATTTT.

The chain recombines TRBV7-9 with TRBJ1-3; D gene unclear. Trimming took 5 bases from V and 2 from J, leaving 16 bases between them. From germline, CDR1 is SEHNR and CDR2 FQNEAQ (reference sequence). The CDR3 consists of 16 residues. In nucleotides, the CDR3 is TGTGCCAGCAGCGGAAGACGTCGGTCCGCTGGAAACACCATATATTTT. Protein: CASSGRRRSAGNTIYF.

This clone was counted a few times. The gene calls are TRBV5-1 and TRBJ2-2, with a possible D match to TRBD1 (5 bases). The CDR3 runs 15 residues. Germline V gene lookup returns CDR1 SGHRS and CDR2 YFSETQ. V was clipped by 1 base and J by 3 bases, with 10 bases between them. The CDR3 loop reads CASSLKATDTGELFF. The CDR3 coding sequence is TGCGCCAGCAGCTTGAAAGCGACAGACACCGGGGAGCTGTTTTTT.

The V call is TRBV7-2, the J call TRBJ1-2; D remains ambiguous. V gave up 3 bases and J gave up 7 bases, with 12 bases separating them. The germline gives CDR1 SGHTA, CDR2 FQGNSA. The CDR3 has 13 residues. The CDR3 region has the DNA TGTGCCAGCAGCTTGATCTCTTCTAGTGGCTACACCTTC. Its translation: CASSLISSSGYTF.

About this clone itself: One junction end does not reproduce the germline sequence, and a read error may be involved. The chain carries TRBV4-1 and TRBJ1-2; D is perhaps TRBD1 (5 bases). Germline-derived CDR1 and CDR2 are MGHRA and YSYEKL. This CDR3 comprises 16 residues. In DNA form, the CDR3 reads TGCGCCAGCAGCCAAGACACGGGAGGGACTAATTATGGCTACACCTTC. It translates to CASSQDTGGTNYGYTF.

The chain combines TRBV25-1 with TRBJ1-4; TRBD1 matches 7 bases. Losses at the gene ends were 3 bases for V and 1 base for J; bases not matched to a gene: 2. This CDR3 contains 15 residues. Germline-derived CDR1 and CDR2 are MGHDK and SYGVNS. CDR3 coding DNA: TGTGCCAGCAGTGATCCAGGGGGAACTAATGAAAAACTGTTTTTT. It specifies CASSDPGGTNEKLFF.

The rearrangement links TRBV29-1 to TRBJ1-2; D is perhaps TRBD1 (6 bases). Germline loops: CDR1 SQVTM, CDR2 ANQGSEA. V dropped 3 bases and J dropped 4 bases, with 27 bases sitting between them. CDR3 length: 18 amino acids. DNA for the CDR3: TGCAGCGTTGAGGGGGTACAGGGTCGAGGGACCTACGCCTATGGCTACACCTTC. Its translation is CSVEGVQGRGTYAYGYTF.

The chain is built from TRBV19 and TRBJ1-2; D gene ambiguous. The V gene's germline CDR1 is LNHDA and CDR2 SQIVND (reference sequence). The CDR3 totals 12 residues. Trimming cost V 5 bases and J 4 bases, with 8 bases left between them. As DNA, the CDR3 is TGTGCCAGTAGTGACACCTCCTATGGCTACACCTTC. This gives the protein CASSDTSYGYTF. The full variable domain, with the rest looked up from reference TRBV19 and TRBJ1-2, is DGGITQSPKYLFRKEGQNVTLSCEQNLNHDAMYWYRQDPGQGLRLIYYSQIVNDFQKGDIAEGYSVSREKKESFPLTVTSAQKNPTAFYLCASSDTSYGYTFGSGTRLTVV.

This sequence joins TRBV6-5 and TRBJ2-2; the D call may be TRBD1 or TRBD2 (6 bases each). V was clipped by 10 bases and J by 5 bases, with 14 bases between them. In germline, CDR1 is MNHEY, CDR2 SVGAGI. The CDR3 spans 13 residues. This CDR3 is CATKGGFTGELFF. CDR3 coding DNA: TGTGCCACAAAGGGGGGATTTACCGGGGAGCTGTTTTTT.

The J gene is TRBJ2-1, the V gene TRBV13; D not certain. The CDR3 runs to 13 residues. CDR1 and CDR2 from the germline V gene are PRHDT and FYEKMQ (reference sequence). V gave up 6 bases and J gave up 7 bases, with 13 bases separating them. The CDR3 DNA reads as TGTGCCAGCAGTTACTGGGCAGAAAATGAGCAGTTCTTC. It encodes CASSYWAENEQFF.

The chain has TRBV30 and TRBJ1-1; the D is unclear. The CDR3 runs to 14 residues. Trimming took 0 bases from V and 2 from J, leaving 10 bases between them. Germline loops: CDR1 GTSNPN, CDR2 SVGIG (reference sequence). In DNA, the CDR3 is TGTGCCTGGAGTGTAGAAGGGTTAAACACTGAAGCTTTCTTT. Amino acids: CAWSVEGLNTEAFF. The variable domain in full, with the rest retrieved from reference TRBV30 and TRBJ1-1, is SQTIHQWPATLVQPVGSPLSLECTVEGTSNPNLYWYRQAAGRGLQLLFYSVGIGQISSEVPQNLSASRPQDRQFILSSKKLLLSDSGFYLCAWSVEGLNTEAFFGQGTRLTVV.

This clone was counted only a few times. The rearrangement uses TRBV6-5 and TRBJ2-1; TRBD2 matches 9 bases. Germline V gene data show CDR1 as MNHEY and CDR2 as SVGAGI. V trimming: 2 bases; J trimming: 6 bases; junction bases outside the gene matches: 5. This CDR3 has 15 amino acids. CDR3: CASSYLVSGGNEQFF. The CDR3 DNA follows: TGTGCCAGCAGTTACCTGGTTAGCGGGGGCAATGAGCAGTTCTTC.

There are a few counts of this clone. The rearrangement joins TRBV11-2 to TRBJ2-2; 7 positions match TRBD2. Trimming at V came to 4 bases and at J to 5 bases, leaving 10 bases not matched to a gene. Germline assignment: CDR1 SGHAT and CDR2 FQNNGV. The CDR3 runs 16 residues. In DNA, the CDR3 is TGTGCCAGCAGCTCCGCACCGAGCGGGGCGACCGGGGAGCTGTTTTTT. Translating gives CASSSAPSGATGELFF. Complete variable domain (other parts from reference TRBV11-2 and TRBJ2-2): EAGVAQSPRYKIIEKRQSVAFWCNPISGHATLYWYQQILGQGPKLLIQFQNNGVVDDSQLPKDRFSAERLKGVDSTLKIQPAKLEDSAVYLCASSSAPSGATGELFFGEGSRLTVL.

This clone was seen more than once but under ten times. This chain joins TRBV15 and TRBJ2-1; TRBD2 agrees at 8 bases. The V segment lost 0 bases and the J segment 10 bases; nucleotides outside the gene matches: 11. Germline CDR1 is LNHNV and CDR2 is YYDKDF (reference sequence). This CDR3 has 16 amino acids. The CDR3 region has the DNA TGTGCCACCAGCAGAGATAGGAGCGGGAGAGCGGGAGAGCAGTTCTTC. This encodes CATSRDRSGRAGEQFF. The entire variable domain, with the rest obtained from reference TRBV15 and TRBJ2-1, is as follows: DAMVIQNPRYQVTQFGKPVTLSCSQTLNHNVMYWYQQKSSQAPKLLFHYYDKDFNNEADTPDNFQSRRPNTSFCFLDIRSPGLGDTAMYLCATSRDRSGRAGEQFFGPGTRLTVL.